This TCR beta chain was profiled in a study of T cells in Graves' hyperthyroidism and ophthalmopathy. Researchers took RNA transcripts and amplified the TCR beta CDR3 regions from them. With the HTBI primer set, the TCR CDR3 went through a first round of RT-PCR. In TCRdb, the multiplex PCR reads were re-called with MiXCR into one record per CDR3 protein. The sample carries roughly 200,000 distinct CDR3 sequences, around 16% recorded once. Trimming left V 1 base short and J 1 base short, with 15 bases between. CDR1 and CDR2 (germline): DFQATT, SNEGSKA (reference sequence). The CDR3 runs 16 residues. Stable disease denoted Graves' hyperthyroidism without ophthalmopathy progression within 18 months. Together with thyroid ultrasound, orbital computed tomography, serum thyroxine and TRAb, clinical symptoms were used for diagnoses. A note on this clonotype: Its antigen is undetermined.

Overall study results and limits: By a 13 V-J model, ophthalmopathy was set apart from stable hyperthyroidism.

The receptor comes from a man between 35 and 55 years old with Graves' hyperthyroidism. What was sequenced was blood. This chain joins TRBV20-1 and TRBJ2-3; tentative D call: TRBD2 (6 bases). CDR3 sequence reads: CSARVYGGEGTDTQYF. The CDR3 nucleotides are TGCAGTGCTAGAGTTTACGGGGGTGAGGGCACAGATACGCAGTATTTT.